The source of this T cell receptor beta chain is a study of cytomegalovirus exposure and HLA in healthy donors. In the study overall: An earlier analysis found roughly 110 million unique TCR beta sequences from approximately 170 million T cells.

General study results and limits: Indistinguishability led to the exclusion of some V segments, TRBV6-2 and TRBV6-3 included. Accurate HLA-A and HLA-B prediction from TCR beta sequences was reported for most subjects. Analyses of presence/absence relied on an assumption of roughly uniform sequencing depth across donors.

V lost 3 bases and J 0 bases, leaving 15 bases between the germline ends. The CDR3 runs to 16 residues. The germline V gene encodes CDR1 KGHSH and CDR2 LQKENI. Remarks on this clone: What it binds is unknown.

The PCR was carried out with 60 Vbeta primers and 13 Jbeta primers. The repertoire was sequenced with immunoSEQ multiplex PCR; TCRdb's copy has only in-frame clones and lacks some. The table records about 43,000 clones, roughly 63% of them present only once. This TCR derives from a man between 60 and 75 years old in good health and CMV-seropositive. The rearrangement joins TRBV18 to TRBJ2-7; D may be TRBD2 (6 bases). The source material was PBMCs. CDR3: CASSPPGRRDSYEQYF. The CDR3, as DNA: TGTGCCAGCTCACCCCCGGGTAGGCGGGACTCCTACGAGCAGTACTTC.